The entry below describes one T cell receptor (beta chain). Its antigen remains unidentified. One base away there is no much larger clone; base qualities are not given. The library relied on the immunoSEQ multiplex PCR assay. Regarding the original processing steps: During preprocessing, nonproductive sequences were discarded, as were any CDR3s that did not begin with C, did not end with F or W, or were shorter than 7 amino acids. Antigen-specific clonotypes were called with the MANAFEST web app, based on expansion relative to reference and other culture wells. A clone counted as positive if significantly expanded in 2 of 3 replicate wells versus the reference culture at FDR below 0.05. A further requirement for positive clones was significant expansion compared with all other tandem wells, along with an odds ratio above 5. CDR3 homology was measured as pairwise Levenshtein distance, computed with the stringdist R package after trimming three terminal residues from each end. This immuneACCESS table, as held by TCRdb, lists in-frame sequences with V and J called but not all clones. Of the missing ones, under half trace to an unresolved V gene in checked studies; the others have no known cause. V and J calls and clone size are given by that table; D and trimming were obtained from the DNA. Here the sample has about 26,000 clones; about 77% occur a single time. Of the sample, 15% to 20% falls within the top ten clones.

This specimen comes from a study of CD4 T cells in relation to SARS-CoV-2 and coronaviruses (dated by TCRdb to the early 2020s). About the study as a whole: The ViraFEST assay cultured PBMCs with antigen for 10 days, then sequenced TCR beta CDR3s to find antigen-specific clonal expansions. An HIV-1 Nef peptide pool or a no-peptide culture served as the negative reference condition. Shared crossreactive spike epitopes were mapped to their HLA restriction using patient-derived lymphoblastoid cell lines. Memory CD4+ T cell crossreactivity between SARS-CoV-2 and common cold coronavirus spike proteins was assessed at the TCR clonotype level in the study. The Adaptive Biotechnologies TCR-sequencing kit was used for samples from three pre-COVID donors and for the naive versus memory experiments, whereas the other data were Illumina-based. A different TCR-beta assay, based on Illumina, was used to sequence expansion assays from other donors in the study. Overall study results and their limits: Because the crossreactivity analysis focused on spike protein, crossreactivity against other viral proteins was not assessed. In about two thirds of donors, memory CD4+ clonotypes turned up that crossrecognized SARS-CoV-2 and at least one common cold coronavirus spike. Because no donor provided both pre-pandemic and post-infection samples, tracing the source of pre-existing responses was limited. Small numbers of patients and of tested TCRs limited the study. Significantly weaker SARS-CoV-2-driven expansion was shown by crossreactive clones than by monoreactive clones, consistent with antigenic imprinting.

Inclusive of the bounding cysteine and phenylalanine, the CDR3 is 16 residues long. This entry keeps only the CDR3 DNA: 48 bases, framed from base 1. Looking up the germline V gene yields CDR1 SGHVS and CDR2 FQNEAQ. Clipping removes 5 bases from V and 4 bases from J, with 12 as the unmatched junction base count. CD4+ T cells from unexposed donors were collected before the COVID-19 pandemic (2011-2018). After less than 13 days of culture, CD4+ T cells were isolated with the EasySep CD4+ T cell isolation kit. As cell numbers permitted, CD4+ T cells from unexposed donors were tested for reactivity to SARS-CoV-2 S and N and to four common cold coronavirus spike pools. About 2 million PBMCs per well were cultured in IMDM with roughly 5.5% human AB serum and about 9.2 IU/ml IL-2. Half of the culture medium was replaced with fresh IL-2-containing medium on days 3 and 7. In general, triplicate replicate wells were used for every peptide culture condition. The leukapheresis product used for the unexposed donors was purchased from a commercial source. Ficoll-Paque PLUS gradient centrifugation was used to isolate PBMCs from leukapheresis product or whole blood. PBMCs were either cryopreserved at -140°C or used fresh in the expansion assay. The QIAamp Micro DNA Kit was used to extract genomic DNA from the CD4+ T cells.

Sequenced material: CD4+ T cells from PBMCs, cultured in vitro. The chain links TRBV7-8 with TRBJ2-5; the junction holds 8 bases that match TRBD2. The TCR was taken from a human donor in good health. The bases are TGTGCCAGCAGCCCCACCAGTTGGACTAGCTCAGAGACCCAGTACTTC. Translation gives CASSPTSWTSSETQYF. The CDR3, completed at both ends by the reference TRBV7-8 and TRBJ2-5 genes, gives the full variable domain GAGVSQSPRYKVAKRGQDVALRCDPISGHVSLFWYQQALGQGPEFLTYFQNEAQLDKSGLPSDRFFAERPEGSVSTLKIQRTQQEDSAVYLCASSPTSWTSSETQYFGPGTRLLVL.